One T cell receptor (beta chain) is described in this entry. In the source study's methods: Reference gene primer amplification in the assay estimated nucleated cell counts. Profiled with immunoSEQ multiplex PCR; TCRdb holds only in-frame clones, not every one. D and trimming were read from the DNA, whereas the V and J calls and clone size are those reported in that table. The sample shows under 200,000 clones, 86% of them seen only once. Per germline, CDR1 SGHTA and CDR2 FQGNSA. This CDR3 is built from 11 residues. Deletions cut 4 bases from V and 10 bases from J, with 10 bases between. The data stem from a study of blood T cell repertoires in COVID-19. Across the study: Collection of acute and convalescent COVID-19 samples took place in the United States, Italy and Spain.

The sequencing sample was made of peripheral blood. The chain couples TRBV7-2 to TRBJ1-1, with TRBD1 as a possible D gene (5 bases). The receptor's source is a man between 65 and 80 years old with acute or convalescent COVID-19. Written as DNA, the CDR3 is TGTGCCAGCAGCTCCCGCGGGGGAGCTTTCTTT. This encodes CASSSRGGAFF.